This T cell receptor (beta chain) was observed in a study of T cell repertoires in cytomegalovirus infection. Study information: Well-studied HLA-B-restricted epitopes and recently identified HLA-C-restricted epitopes of CMV were both used in the study. Public TCR beta signatures provided an indication of both CMV infection and a matching HLA type.

Germline V gene data show CDR1 as MNHNS and CDR2 as SASEGT. CDR3 length: 12 residues. The junction had 12 bases not matched to a gene; V was cut back by 8 bases and J by 16 bases. TCRdb used MiXCR to reprocess the reads, holding one entry per CDR3 protein. The data hold 150,000 or so distinct CDR3 sequences, with approximately 21% observed a single time. Overall study findings and caveats: CMV carriers having the relevant HLA were flagged by cumulative public TCR beta family frequency. The ex vivo response was dominated by HLA-C-restricted CMV-specific TCR beta clonotypes.

As to this clonotype: Its antigen remains unidentified.

The source material was CD8+ T cells from cultured PBMCs, sampled from culture after CMV antigen stimulation. The source is a human donor in good health (CMV status not recorded). Some clones in this sample may be carry-over from other donors' samples. The chain combines TRBV6-1 with TRBJ2-4, with 9 nucleotides matching TRBD1. CDR3 protein: CASGWTGTGFYF. The CDR3 coding sequence is TGTGCCAGCGGGTGGACCGGGACAGGGTTCTACTTC.